Here is one TCR beta chain with its context. Its antigen is unidentified. These data belong to a study of T cell clonotyping in hematopoietic cell transplantation. Whole-study results and caveats: Without cell sorting, CD4 versus CD8 contributions remain unresolved.

Here immunoSEQ multiplex PCR was the method, and the copy in TCRdb shows in-frame clones only, minus some. The sample includes 14,000 or so clones, 90% to 95% of them seen just once. CDR3 length equals 13 residues. V lost 5 bases to trimming and J lost 5 bases, with 12 bases between them. Germline V CDR1 and CDR2: MNHEY, SMNVEV (reference sequence). The sequence was obtained from a male patient between 55 and 70 years old who had an allogeneic stem cell transplant from an unrelated donor, so the T cells may come from the graft donor. Some clones in this sample may be carry-over from other donors' samples. The source was PBMCs, collected 30 days after allogeneic stem cell transplant. The chain uses TRBV27 and TRBJ1-2; a possible D gene is TRBD1 (6 bases). The CDR3 region has the DNA TGTGCCAGCAGTCCCCGGACAGCATATGGCTACACCTTC. Amino acids: CASSPRTAYGYTF.